This entry describes one T cell receptor (beta chain). Its antigen is not known. Researchers divided each subset's genomic DNA evenly across several immunoSEQ plates. Here immunoSEQ multiplex PCR was the method, and the copy in TCRdb shows in-frame clones only, minus some. The sample lists 2.3 million or so clones; approximately 95% were seen once. This sample is part of a study of shared clonotypes between healthy human individuals. With 2 bases clipped from V and 6 bases from J, the junction kept 7 bases outside the gene matches. The germline gives CDR1 SGHTA, CDR2 FQGTGA. The CDR3 is 16 amino acids. Study outcomes and limitations: Rarefaction demonstrated incomplete sorted-subset sequencing despite large depth.

The sequence was collected from a man aged 18 to 30 in good health. Some clones in this sample may be carry-over from other donors' samples. The rearrangement joins TRBV7-3 to TRBJ2-2; 9 positions agree with TRBD2. The sequenced sample consisted of naive CD4+ T cells from PBMCs. Subset given: CD45RA+ positively selected. The CDR3: CASSLSPSGTSGELFF. The DNA for the CDR3 is TGTGCCAGCAGCTTATCCCCTAGCGGGACTTCCGGGGAGCTGTTTTTT.